This T cell receptor (beta chain) was captured in a study of shared clonotypes between healthy human individuals. Assay used: immunoSEQ multiplex PCR; TCRdb lists only in-frame clones, some missing. The table records 470,000 or so clones, around 73% of them present only once. The CDR3 covers 19 residues. The junction had 11 bases not matched to a gene; V was cut back by 1 base and J by 6 bases. The germline CDR1 and CDR2 sequences are SGHRS and YFSETQ. This clonotype was obtained from a woman aged 40 to 55 in good health. Some clones in this sample may be carry-over from other donors' samples. The sample was PBMCs. The chain recombines TRBV5-1 with TRBJ2-1; TRBD2 aligns across 15 bases. The CDR3 region has the DNA TGCGCCAGCAGCTTGCGGGGACTAGCGGGAGGCTACTCGGGCAATGAGCAGTTCTTC. Amino acids: CASSLRGLAGGYSGNEQFF.